This T cell receptor beta chain was recorded in a study of blood T cell repertoires in COVID-19 (dated by TCRdb to 2020 to 2022). In the study overall: Collaborator samples came from the United States, Italy and Spain and covered acute and convalescent phases of COVID-19. Sample metadata almost always included a de-identified subject ID, COVID-19 status, age in years and sex. The prospective study material was composed of cDNA or gDNA derived from T cells, B-cell-depleted T cells, or PBMCs. A freely available public database, intended as a resource for researchers studying the immune response to SARS-CoV-2, is where the repertoires were released. The dataset comprised deeply sampled blood TCRbeta repertoires from subjects exposed to, actively infected with, or recovered from COVID-19. Samples came from the ongoing ImmuneRACE study (first 160 participants) plus 1,254 subjects from 6 global collaborators. Where available, HLA class I and class II types were obtained from metadata supplied by the sample provider rather than from assay-based typing. Beyond this particular receptor, the publication reports: The quantity of clinical and demographic metadata differed by source and by participant and was supplied without curation.

A word on this clone: Its target antigen remains unknown. No much larger clone is present one base from it, and per-base qualities are unavailable.

Whole blood was collected in K2EDTA tubes by collaborating institutions according to the institutions' own protocols. Collaborator samples were shipped for TCRbeta analysis as frozen whole blood, isolated PBMCs, or DNA extracted from either sample type. The V and J ends are trimmed by 3 bases and 7 bases, leaving 18 bases between them. Via the germline V gene (reference sequence), CDR1 is LNHDA and CDR2 SQIVND. The CDR3, cysteine through phenylalanine, is 15 amino acids long. Only CDR3 DNA remains: 45 bases, in frame from the first base. TCRbeta CDR3 regions were amplified from genomic DNA by means of the immunoSEQ Assay, a bias-controlled multiplex PCR. The paper's processing steps were these. Nucleated cell counts per sample were estimated from amplification of reference gene primers within the assay. To quantify the absolute abundance of each unique TCRbeta CDR3 rearrangement, sequence reads were collapsed and filtered. Productive Simpson clonality was computed per sample as the square root of Simpson's diversity index over productive rearrangements. Held by TCRdb, this immuneACCESS table contains in-frame sequences only and omits some clones. Under half of the omission traces to an unresolved V gene where checked; the cause of the rest is unknown. V, J and clone size are taken as reported in that table, and D and trimming were inferred from the DNA itself. This sample lists 140,000 to 150,000 clones; 70% to 90% were detected once. The ten top clones hold about 2% of the sample.

The chain uses TRBV19 and TRBJ2-5, and possibly TRBD2, on 5 matching bases. This receptor was identified in a man aged 70-80 years with acute or convalescent COVID-19. The sequenced sample was peripheral blood. The sequenced DNA: TGTGCCAGTAGTATCGGAGGAGAAGGTGCTGGGACCCAGTACTTC. Its coded protein is CASSIGGEGAGTQYF.